This passage covers 30 T cell receptor beta chains from one sample sequenced in a study of T-cell reconstitution after alpha-beta-depleted transplantation in children. The authors prepared the TCRbeta library with unique molecular identifiers. Each CDR3 protein gets one entry after TCRdb re-called the PCR reads with MiXCR. This sample has under 250,000 distinct CDR3 sequences, with roughly 15% found just once. Sequenced here: PBMCs, mostly from graft donor cells, sampled 360 days after TCRalphabeta/CD19-depleted stem cell transplant. These receptors came from a male patient aged 2-9 years who had a stem cell transplant for acute lymphoblastic leukemia, so the T cells may come from the graft donor.

The chain has TRBV29-1 and TRBJ2-3, with TRBD1 as a possible D gene (5 bases). Germline V lookup: CDR1 SQVTM, CDR2 ANQGSEA. The CDR3 length is 15 residues. Trimming removed 2 bases at V and 0 bases at J, with 12 bases between. CDR3 DNA sequence: TGCAGCGTTGAACAGGGCTTTAAAAGCACAGATACGCAGTATTTT. This sequence encodes CSVEQGFKSTDTQYF.

This clonotype was observed a handful of times. V and J are TRBV15 and TRBJ1-5; D possibly corresponds to TRBD1 (5 bases). This CDR3 contains 14 residues. From germline, CDR1 is LNHNV and CDR2 YYDKDF (reference sequence). V was trimmed by 5 bases and J by 4 bases, leaving 12 bases between them. This CDR3 is CATSPYKGNQPQHF. CDR3 nucleotide sequence: TGTGCCACCAGCCCTTACAAGGGGAATCAGCCCCAGCATTTT.

The CDR3 region has the DNA TGTGCCAGCAGTTACATTCCTAGCGGGGCTTACAATGAGCAGTTCTTC. Residues: CASSYIPSGAYNEQFF. The chain couples TRBV6-2 or TRBV6-3 to TRBJ2-1, with 9 bases lining up with TRBD2. This CDR3 contains 16 residues. Trimming cost V 2 bases and J 4 bases; bases outside gene matches: 6. Germline V gene sequence: CDR1 MNHEY, CDR2 SVGEGT.

CDR3 loop: CASSLFGGRRNQPQHF. The CDR3 bases are TGTGCCAGCAGTTTATTCGGGGGGCGACGGAATCAGCCCCAGCATTTT. V and J are TRBV12-3 or TRBV12-4 and TRBJ1-5; TRBD1 is a possible D gene (6 bases). Trimming removed 2 bases from V and 4 bases from J, with 15 bases in between. The CDR3 has 16 amino acids.

This clonotype was observed at least ten times. V usage is TRBV27 and J usage is TRBJ2-7; TRBD2 matches 12 bases. This CDR3 is 14 amino acids long. V trimming: 5 bases; J trimming: 12 bases; junction bases outside the gene matches: 11. Germline V CDR1 and CDR2: MNHEY, SMNVEV (reference sequence). The CDR3 here is CASSPGLAGTPRYF. CDR3 in DNA: TGTGCCAGCAGTCCCGGACTAGCGGGGACGCCGAGGTACTTC.

This clonotype was counted between two and nine times. The chain links TRBV20-1 to TRBJ1-6; 9 bases align to TRBD1. The CDR3 contains 14 residues. Germline V lookup: CDR1 DFQATT, CDR2 SNEGSKA (reference sequence). V was clipped by 6 bases and J by 7 bases; unmatched bases: 7. CDR3 nucleotides: TGCAGTGCCCCGAGGGGGACAGGGAATTCACCCCTCCACTTT. Protein product: CSAPRGTGNSPLHF.

This chain uses TRBV20-1 with TRBJ2-2, with TRBD1 matching over 7 bases. Germline CDR1 reads DFQATT; CDR2 reads SNEGSKA (reference sequence). J lost 2 bases, V lost 5 bases, and 2 bases had no gene match. CDR3 length: 13 residues. The CDR3 is CSAHRGNTGELFF. The DNA for the CDR3 is TGCAGTGCTCACAGGGGAAACACCGGGGAGCTGTTTTTT.

This clonotype was observed a handful of times. CDR3 sequence (DNA): TGTGCCATCAGCCCGGGACTAGGAACCAATGAGCAGTTCTTC. It codes for CAISPGLGTNEQFF. The chain is built from TRBV10-3 and TRBJ2-1, with 8 positions matching TRBD2. The germline gives CDR1 ENHRY, CDR2 SYGVKD. With V trimmed by 6 bases and J by 6 bases, 7 bases remained unmatched. CDR3 size: 14 residues.

The CDR3: CASSPGTFNQPQHF. DNA of the CDR3: TGCGCCAGCAGCCCGGGGACTTTCAATCAGCCCCAGCATTTT. The chain recombines TRBV5-1 with TRBJ1-5; D possibly corresponds to TRBD1 (5 bases). This CDR3 has 14 amino acids. Germline values: CDR1 SGHRS, CDR2 YFSETQ. The V gene lost 4 bases and the J gene lost 3 bases, with 11 bases spanning the gap.

This chain joins TRBV7-8 and TRBJ1-5; D is unresolved. Deletions cut 7 bases from V and 0 bases from J, with 4 bases between. This CDR3 contains 12 residues. Germline CDR1 is SGHVS and CDR2 is FQNEAQ. DNA for the CDR3: TGTGCCAGCAATGGTAGCAATCAGCCCCAGCATTTT. Translating gives CASNGSNQPQHF.

In its sample, this clonotype was seen a few times. The chain combines TRBV29-1 with TRBJ2-1; D is tentatively TRBD1 or TRBD2 (7 bases each). Germline loops: CDR1 SQVTM, CDR2 ANQGSEA. V shed 6 bases and J shed 4 bases, with 16 bases lying between them. The CDR3 extends over 14 amino acids. The CDR3 is CSVVGRGGYNEQFF. For the CDR3, the DNA is TGCAGCGTAGTGGGCAGGGGGGGATACAATGAGCAGTTCTTC.

This clonotype was counted only a few times. This chain uses TRBV27 with TRBJ2-7; D gene uncertain. The V end lost 5 bases, the J end lost 1 base, and 12 bases lay between the germline ends. The CDR3 has 14 amino acids. The germline V gene has CDR1 MNHEY and CDR2 SMNVEV (reference sequence). CDR3 coding DNA: TGTGCCAGCAGTCCTCTTAAGGAGTCCTACGAGCAGTACTTC. Amino acid sequence: CASSPLKESYEQYF.

This clonotype was counted a few times. This chain connects TRBV13 to TRBJ2-5, with D possibly being TRBD2 (6 bases). Germline assignment: CDR1 PRHDT and CDR2 FYEKMQ (reference sequence). This CDR3 is built from 16 residues. V lost 2 bases and J lost 2, with 15 bases in between. In DNA, the CDR3 is TGTGCCAGCAGCTTATCCGGGGCGCGGGGTCAAGAGACCCAGTACTTC. It is translated as CASSLSGARGQETQYF.

This chain joins TRBV7-8 and TRBJ2-2, with a possible D match to TRBD2 (5 bases). CDR1 is SGHVS and CDR2 is FQNEAQ in the germline V gene. Trimming shortened V by 0 bases and J by 3 bases, and 14 bases separated the two germline ends. The CDR3 is 17 amino acids. The chain's CDR3 is CASSLAEGWRYTGELFF. In nucleotides, the CDR3 is TGTGCCAGCAGCTTAGCAGAGGGTTGGCGCTACACCGGGGAGCTGTTTTTT.

Details on this clonotype: Given a much more abundant clone one base away, this may be a read error. The chain uses TRBV29-1 and TRBJ2-3; D might be TRBD1 or TRBD2, each matching 5 bases. V gave up 4 bases and J gave up 8 bases, with 22 bases separating them. Germline CDR1 and CDR2: SQVTM and ANQGSEA. CDR3 size: 15 residues. CDR3 bases: TGCAGCGTTGGGGCCCGGGATAGGGGCGGACGTACGCAGTATTTT. Encoded protein: CSVGARDRGGRTQYF.

This clonotype has just a few counts. This chain joins TRBV24-1 and TRBJ2-1, with 7 bases fitting TRBD1. Germline V CDR1 and CDR2: KGHDR, SFDVKD. The CDR3 totals 17 residues. Unmatched junction bases numbered 14, after V lost 9 bases and J lost 1 base. The CDR3 is CATERSTGSSSYNEQFF. The CDR3 bases are TGTGCCACCGAAAGGTCGACAGGGTCCTCTTCCTACAATGAGCAGTTCTTC.

The chain couples TRBV4-3 to TRBJ2-5, with 7 bases lining up with TRBD1. V lost 1 base, J lost 5 bases, and 4 bases stayed unmatched. The CDR3 is 14 amino acids. Germline V gives CDR1 LGHNA, CDR2 YSLEER. CDR3 sequence (DNA): TGCGCCAGCAGCCAAGCGGACAGGTCGGAGACCCAGTACTTC. It encodes CASSQADRSETQYF.

The rearrangement links TRBV20-1 to TRBJ2-1; 10 bases match TRBD2. V dropped 4 bases and J dropped 14; count of bases not matched to a gene: 14. Germline assignment: CDR1 DFQATT and CDR2 SNEGSKA (reference sequence). The CDR3 sequence is 14 residues long. The CDR3 DNA sequence: TGCAGTGCTACTTTAGCGGGGGGCTTTGGGGAGGAGTTCTTC. This sequence encodes CSATLAGGFGEEFF.

This clonotype was picked up a small number of times. V is TRBV12-3 or TRBV12-4 and J is TRBJ2-5, with D possibly matching TRBD2 (5 bases). This CDR3 has 13 residues. V lost 6 bases and J 7 bases, leaving 15 bases between the germline ends. The CDR3 here is CASSQGQAGTQYF. CDR3 nucleotides: TGTGCCAGCAGCCAAGGCCAGGCGGGGACCCAGTACTTC.

This clonotype was seen only a few times. The V and J genes are TRBV4-3 and TRBJ2-7, with TRBD1 matching over 8 bases. Germline V CDR1 and CDR2: LGHNA, YSLEER. V dropped 0 bases and J dropped 4; count of bases not matched to a gene: 2. The CDR3 is 14 residues long. The CDR3, as DNA: TGCGCCAGCAGCCAAGAGACAGGGGCTTACGAGCAGTACTTC. This translates into CASSQETGAYEQYF.

This chain links TRBV11-2 with TRBJ2-2, with 10 bases identical to TRBD1. Germline V gene lookup returns CDR1 SGHAT and CDR2 FQNNGV. The trim removed 1 base at V and 4 bases at J, leaving 9 bases unmatched. The CDR3 is 18 residues long. CDR3 loop: CASSLVTGGPDFTGELFF. CDR3 DNA: TGTGCCAGCAGCTTAGTGACAGGGGGCCCTGACTTCACCGGGGAGCTGTTTTTT.

This clonotype came up a few times. V and J are TRBV29-1 and TRBJ2-5, with a weak D call TRBD2 (5 bases). Germline-derived CDR1 and CDR2 are SQVTM and ANQGSEA. The CDR3 runs to 14 residues. Trimming took 1 base from V and 4 from J, leaving 13 bases between them. The CDR3 DNA reads as TGCAGCGTTGAAGGGCGGGCCAGGCCAGAGACCCAGTACTTC. It translates to CSVEGRARPETQYF.

The rearrangement links TRBV12-3 or TRBV12-4 to TRBJ2-3; TRBD1 matches 7 bases. The V and J ends lost 5 bases and 8 bases, in that order; junction bases with no gene match: 13. This CDR3 comprises 15 residues. The CDR3 loop is CASSPIPTGAGTQYF. CDR3 nucleotide sequence: TGTGCCAGCAGTCCCATCCCCACAGGGGCAGGTACGCAGTATTTT.

J is TRBJ2-6 and V is TRBV7-9; D is undetermined. Trimming shortened V by 1 base and J by 3 bases, and 7 bases separated the two germline ends. Germline loops: CDR1 SEHNR, CDR2 FQNEAQ (reference sequence). This CDR3 has 15 residues. The CDR3 bases are TGTGCCAGCAGCTTAGATCGGAGTGGGGCCAACGTCCTGACTTTC. Translation gives CASSLDRSGANVLTF.

This clonotype was recorded a few times. V and J are TRBV10-3 and TRBJ1-2; 7 bases are a match to TRBD1. With V trimmed by 8 bases and J by 4 bases, 10 bases remained unmatched. Germline V gene sequence: CDR1 ENHRY, CDR2 SYGVKD. This CDR3 comprises 14 residues. The CDR3 DNA reads as TGTGCCATCCGACAGGGTACAAATCTCTATGGCTACACCTTC. It codes for CAIRQGTNLYGYTF.

This chain connects TRBV14 to TRBJ2-1; possibly TRBD1 or TRBD2 for D (6 bases each). Germline CDR1 is SGHDN and CDR2 is FVKESK. V dropped 2 bases and J dropped 9 bases, with 20 bases sitting between them. This CDR3 is 16 amino acids long. CDR3 residues: CASSQPDGTSRGEQFF. The CDR3 DNA reads TGTGCCAGCAGCCAACCCGACGGGACTTCCAGGGGTGAGCAGTTCTTC.

Only one count was recorded for this clonotype. This likely comes from a read error, as the CDR3 has no conserved phenylalanine or tryptophan at its end. This sequence joins TRBV29-1 and TRBJ2-3; D is uncertain. The CDR3 covers 13 residues. Germline values: CDR1 SQVTM, CDR2 ANQGSEA. Between the trimmed V and J ends, which lost 4 bases and 3 bases, there was a span of 11 bases. CDR3 DNA sequence: TGCAGCGTTGGTTCTGTGGGAACAGATACGCAGTATTCT. The encoded protein is CSVGSVGTDTQYS.

This clonotype came up a few times. This chain connects TRBV12-3 or TRBV12-4 to TRBJ2-4; 10 nucleotides match TRBD1. The CDR3 contains 17 residues. V trimming: 6 bases; J trimming: 0 bases; junction bases outside the gene matches: 8. In DNA, the CDR3 is TGTGCCAGCAGGGCCTCCCGGGACAGGGGAGCCAAAAACATTCAGTACTTC. It codes for CASRASRDRGAKNIQYF.

The chain combines TRBV29-1 with TRBJ1-2; D is uncertain. The CDR3 runs to 13 residues. V was shortened by 7 bases and J by 1 base, with 13 bases between the two germline ends. The germline gives CDR1 SQVTM, CDR2 ANQGSEA. The CDR3 nucleotides read TGCAGCGCCCCCGGTGGCTATAACTATGGCTACACCTTC. It specifies CSAPGGYNYGYTF.

The chain is built from TRBV9 and TRBJ2-2; D is unclear. CDR3 size: 13 residues. Per germline, CDR1 SGDLS and CDR2 YYNGEE. Trimming removed 0 bases from V and 7 bases from J, with 7 bases in between. The CDR3 loop reads CASSVAHGGELFF. CDR3 DNA sequence: TGTGCCAGCAGCGTAGCTCACGGCGGGGAGCTGTTTTTT.